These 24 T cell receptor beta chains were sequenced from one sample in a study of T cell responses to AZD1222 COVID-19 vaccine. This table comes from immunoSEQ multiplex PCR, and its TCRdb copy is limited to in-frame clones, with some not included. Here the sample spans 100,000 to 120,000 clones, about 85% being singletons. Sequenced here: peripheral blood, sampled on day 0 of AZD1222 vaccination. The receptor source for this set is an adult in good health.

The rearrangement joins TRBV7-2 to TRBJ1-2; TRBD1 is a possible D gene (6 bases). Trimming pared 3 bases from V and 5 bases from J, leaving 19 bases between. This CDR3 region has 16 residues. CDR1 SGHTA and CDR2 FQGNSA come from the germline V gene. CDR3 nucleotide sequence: TGTGCCAGCAGCTTTATAGACAGGCCGGGTGATTATGGCTACACCTTC. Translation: CASSFIDRPGDYGYTF.

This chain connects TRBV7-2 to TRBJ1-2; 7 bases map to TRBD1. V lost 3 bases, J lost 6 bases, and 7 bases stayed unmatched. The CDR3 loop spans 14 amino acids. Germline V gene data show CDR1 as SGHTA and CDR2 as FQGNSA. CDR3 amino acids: CASSLQQGPHGYTF. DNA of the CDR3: TGTGCCAGCAGCTTGCAACAGGGGCCGCATGGCTACACCTTC.

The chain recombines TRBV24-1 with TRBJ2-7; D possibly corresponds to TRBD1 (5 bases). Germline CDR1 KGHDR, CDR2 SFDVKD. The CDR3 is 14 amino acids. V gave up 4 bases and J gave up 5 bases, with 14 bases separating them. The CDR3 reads CATSDRAALDEQYF. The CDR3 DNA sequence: TGTGCCACCAGTGACAGGGCGGCGTTGGACGAGCAGTACTTC.

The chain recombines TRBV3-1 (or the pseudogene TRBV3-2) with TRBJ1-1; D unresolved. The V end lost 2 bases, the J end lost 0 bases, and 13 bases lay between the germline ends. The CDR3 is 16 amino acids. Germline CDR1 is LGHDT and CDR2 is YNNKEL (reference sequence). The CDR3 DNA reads TGTGCCAGCAGCCAAAGTCTGGGGAGACTGAACACTGAAGCTTTCTTT. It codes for CASSQSLGRLNTEAFF.

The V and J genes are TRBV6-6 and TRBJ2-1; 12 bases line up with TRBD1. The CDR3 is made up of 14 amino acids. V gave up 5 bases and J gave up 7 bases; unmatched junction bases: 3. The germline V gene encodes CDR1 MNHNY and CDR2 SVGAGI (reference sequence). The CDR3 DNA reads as TGTGCCAGCAGTCGGGACAGGGGGCCTAATGAGCAGTTCTTC. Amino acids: CASSRDRGPNEQFF.

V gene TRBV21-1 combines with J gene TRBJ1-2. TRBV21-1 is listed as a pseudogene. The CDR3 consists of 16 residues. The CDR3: CASTYKGRERGYGYTF. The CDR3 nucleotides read TGTGCCAGCACCTATAAAGGGAGAGAGCGAGGCTATGGCTACACCTTC.

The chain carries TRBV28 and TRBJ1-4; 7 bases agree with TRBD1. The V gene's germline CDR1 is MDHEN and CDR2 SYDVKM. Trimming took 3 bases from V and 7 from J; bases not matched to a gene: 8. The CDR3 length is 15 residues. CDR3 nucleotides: TGTGCCAGCAGTTTGTCAGGGGGGCCGGGTGAAAAACTGTTTTTT. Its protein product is CASSLSGGPGEKLFF.

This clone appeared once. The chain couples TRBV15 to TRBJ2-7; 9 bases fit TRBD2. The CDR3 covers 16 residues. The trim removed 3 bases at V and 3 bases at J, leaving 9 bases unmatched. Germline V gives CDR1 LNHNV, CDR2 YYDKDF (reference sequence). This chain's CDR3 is CATSRELAGLIYEQYF. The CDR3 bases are TGTGCCACCAGCAGGGAACTAGCGGGCTTGATCTACGAGCAGTACTTC. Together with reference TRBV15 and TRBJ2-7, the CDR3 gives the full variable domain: DAMVIQNPRYQVTQFGKPVTLSCSQTLNHNVMYWYQQKSSQAPKLLFHYYDKDFNNEADTPDNFQSRRPNTSFCFLDIRSPGLGDTAMYLCATSRELAGLIYEQYFGPGTRLTVT.

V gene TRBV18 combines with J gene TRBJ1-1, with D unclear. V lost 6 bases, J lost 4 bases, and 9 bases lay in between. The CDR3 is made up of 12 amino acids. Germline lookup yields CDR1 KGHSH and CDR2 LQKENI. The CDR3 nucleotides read TGTGCCAGCTCCACATCGGCCACTGAAGCTTTCTTT. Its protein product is CASSTSATEAFF.

The CDR3 is CASIGTGHGNTIYF. The DNA for the CDR3 is TGCGCCAGCATTGGGACAGGGCATGGAAACACCATATATTTT. V and J are TRBV10-2 and TRBJ1-3; TRBD1 matches 9 bases. The CDR3 contains 14 residues. Losses at the gene ends were 7 bases for V and 3 bases for J; bases not matched to a gene: 4. Germline assignment: CDR1 WSHSY and CDR2 SAAADI.

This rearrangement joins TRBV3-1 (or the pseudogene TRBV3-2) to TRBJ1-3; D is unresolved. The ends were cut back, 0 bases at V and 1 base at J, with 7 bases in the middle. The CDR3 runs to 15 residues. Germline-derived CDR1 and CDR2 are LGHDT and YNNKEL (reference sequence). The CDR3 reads CASSQDLQSGNTIYF. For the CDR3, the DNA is TGTGCCAGCAGCCAAGATTTACAGTCTGGAAACACCATATATTTT.

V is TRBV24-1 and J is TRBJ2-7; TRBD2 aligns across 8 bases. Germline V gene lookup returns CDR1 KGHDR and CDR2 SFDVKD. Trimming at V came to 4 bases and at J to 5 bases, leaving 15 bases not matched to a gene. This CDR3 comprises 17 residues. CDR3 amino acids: CATSEPTGGSKIHEQYF. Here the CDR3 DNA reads TGTGCCACCAGTGAGCCGACGGGGGGGTCTAAGATCCACGAGCAGTACTTC.

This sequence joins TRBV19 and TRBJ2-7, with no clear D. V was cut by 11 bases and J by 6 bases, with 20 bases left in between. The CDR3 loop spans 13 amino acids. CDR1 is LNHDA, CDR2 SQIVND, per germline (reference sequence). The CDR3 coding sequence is TGTGCCGTAGAGGCGAGCCCCGGTGTCGAGCAGTACTTC. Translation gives CAVEASPGVEQYF.

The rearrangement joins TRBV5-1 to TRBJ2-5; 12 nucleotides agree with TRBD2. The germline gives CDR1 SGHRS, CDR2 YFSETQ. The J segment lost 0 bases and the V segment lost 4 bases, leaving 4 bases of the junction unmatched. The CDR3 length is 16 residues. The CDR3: CASSPGTSGHQETQYF. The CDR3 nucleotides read TGCGCCAGCAGCCCGGGGACTAGCGGGCACCAAGAGACCCAGTACTTC. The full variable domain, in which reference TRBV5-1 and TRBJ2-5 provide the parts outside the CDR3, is KAGVTQTPRYLIKTRGQQVTLSCSPISGHRSVSWYQQTPGQGLQFLFEYFSETQRNKGNFPGRFSGRQFSNSRSEMNVSTLELGDSALYLCASSPGTSGHQETQYFGPGTRLLVL.

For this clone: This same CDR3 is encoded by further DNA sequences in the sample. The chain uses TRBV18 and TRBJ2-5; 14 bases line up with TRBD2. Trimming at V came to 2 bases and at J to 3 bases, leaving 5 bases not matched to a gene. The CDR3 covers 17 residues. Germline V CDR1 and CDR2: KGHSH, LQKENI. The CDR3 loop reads CASSPSGTSGGEETQYF. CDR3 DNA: TGTGCCAGCTCACCATCAGGGACTAGCGGGGGTGAAGAGACCCAGTACTTC.

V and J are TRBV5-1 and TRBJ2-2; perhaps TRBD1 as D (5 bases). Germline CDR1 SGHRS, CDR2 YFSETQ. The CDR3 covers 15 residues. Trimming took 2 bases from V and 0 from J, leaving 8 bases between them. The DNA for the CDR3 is TGCGCCAGCAGCTTACAGGTCGCGAACACCGGGGAGCTGTTTTTT. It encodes CASSLQVANTGELFF.

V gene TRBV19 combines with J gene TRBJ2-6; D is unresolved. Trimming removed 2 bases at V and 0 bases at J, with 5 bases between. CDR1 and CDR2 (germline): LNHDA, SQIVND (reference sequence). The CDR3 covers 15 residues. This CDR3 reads CASSIFSSGANVLTF. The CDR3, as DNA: TGTGCCAGTAGTATATTTAGCTCTGGGGCCAACGTCCTGACTTTC.

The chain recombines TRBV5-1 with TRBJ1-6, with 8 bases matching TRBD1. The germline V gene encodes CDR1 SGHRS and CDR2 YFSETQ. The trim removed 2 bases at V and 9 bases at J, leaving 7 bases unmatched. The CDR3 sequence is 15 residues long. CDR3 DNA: TGCGCCAGCAGCTTCGAGACAGGGGAAAGTTCACCCCTCCACTTT. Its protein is CASSFETGESSPLHF.

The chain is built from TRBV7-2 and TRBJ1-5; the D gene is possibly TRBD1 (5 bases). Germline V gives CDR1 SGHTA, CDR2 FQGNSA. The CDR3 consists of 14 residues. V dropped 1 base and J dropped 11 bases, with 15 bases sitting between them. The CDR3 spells CASSLGGSPGAQHF. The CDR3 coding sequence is TGTGCCAGCAGCTTAGGGGGCAGTCCTGGAGCCCAGCATTTT.

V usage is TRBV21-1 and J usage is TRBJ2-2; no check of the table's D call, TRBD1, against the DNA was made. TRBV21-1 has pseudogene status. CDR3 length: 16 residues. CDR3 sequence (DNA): TGTGCCAGCAGCAAAGGGAGGACAGGAGGCACCGGGGAGCTGTTTTTT. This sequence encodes CASSKGRTGGTGELFF.

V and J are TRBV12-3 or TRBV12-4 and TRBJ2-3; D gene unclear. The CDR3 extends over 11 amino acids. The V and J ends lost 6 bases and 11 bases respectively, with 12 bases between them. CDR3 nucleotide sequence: TGTGCCAGCAGCCCCGGTGGAGAGCAGTATTTT. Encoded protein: CASSPGGEQYF.

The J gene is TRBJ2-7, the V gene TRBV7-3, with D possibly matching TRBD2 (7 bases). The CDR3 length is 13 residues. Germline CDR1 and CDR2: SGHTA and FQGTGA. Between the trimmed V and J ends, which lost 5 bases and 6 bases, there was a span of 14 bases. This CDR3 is CASSQGGVGEQYF. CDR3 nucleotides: TGTGCCAGCAGCCAAGGGGGGGTTGGCGAGCAGTACTTC.

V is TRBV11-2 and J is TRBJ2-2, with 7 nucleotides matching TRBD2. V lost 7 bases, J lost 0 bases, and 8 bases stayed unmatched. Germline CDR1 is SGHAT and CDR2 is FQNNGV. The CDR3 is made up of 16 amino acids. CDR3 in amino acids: CASTPATSSNTGELFF. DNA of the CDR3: TGTGCCAGCACCCCCGCGACTAGCTCGAACACCGGGGAGCTGTTTTTT.

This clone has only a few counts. The CDR3 is CAWSVLGSGGYGYTF. The CDR3 nucleotides are TGTGCCTGGAGTGTATTGGGCAGCGGCGGCTATGGCTACACCTTC. The chain links TRBV30 to TRBJ1-2; no definite D call. Germline V gene lookup returns CDR1 GTSNPN and CDR2 SVGIG (reference sequence). V lost 0 bases and J lost 4, with 15 bases in between. The CDR3 is 15 amino acids.